The 20 T cell receptor beta chains below come from one sample, sequenced in a study of T cell clusters in autoimmune cytopenias (dated by TCRdb to about 2019). Each sample's TRB amplification started from 250 to 300 ng of peripheral blood genomic DNA, which corresponds to around 36,000 genome equivalents. Sequencing took place on an Illumina MiSeq. To amplify TRB rearrangements, a touch-down multiplex PCR protocol was run with the TRB-A and TRB-B primer pools combined in a single tube. TCRdb reprocessed the reads into one record per CDR3 protein sequence, lacking DNA. The table kept for this sample lists more than 9,500 distinct CDR3 sequences. The ten largest account for about 3.5% of the sample. In addition, the sample was reused for a study of T cell repertoires in aging, cancer and after chemotherapy.

Sequencing used peripheral blood. These receptors originate from a human donor in good health.

The rearrangement joins TRBV4-3 to TRBJ2-3; the TCRdb D gene call, TRBD1, has no DNA to confirm it. The germline gives CDR1 LGHNA, CDR2 YSLEER. This CDR3 region has 16 residues. This chain's CDR3 is CASSHGTGGSTDTQYF.

This chain connects TRBV4-3 to TRBJ2-1. CDR1 is LGHNA and CDR2 is YSLEER in the germline V gene. This CDR3 spans 15 amino acids. CDR3 protein: CASSQARRTYNEQFF.

The rearrangement uses TRBV5-1 and TRBJ1-2; TCRdb outputs TRBD1, but without DNA this stays unchecked. Germline V gene data show CDR1 as SGHRS and CDR2 as YFSETQ. The CDR3 consists of 13 residues. The CDR3 spells CASSGRDGYGYTF.

This chain uses TRBV13 with TRBJ2-3. This CDR3 region has 19 residues. CDR1 is PRHDT, CDR2 FYEKMQ, per germline (reference sequence). CDR3 sequence: CASSYDRPMTEYSTDTQYF.

This chain links TRBV7-2 with TRBJ2-5; TCRdb calls TRBD1, which cannot be checked without DNA. Looked up from germline, CDR1 is SGHTA and CDR2 is FQGNSA. The CDR3 totals 15 residues. CDR3 sequence: CASSLQGGSSETQYF.

The chain links TRBV18 to TRBJ2-7; there is no DNA to check the TCRdb D call of TRBD1. The germline gives CDR1 KGHSH, CDR2 LQKENI. CDR3 length equals 14 residues. The CDR3 protein is CASSRTGDSYEQYF.

Measured by frequency, this clonotype is medium-sized. The chain couples TRBV6-5 to TRBJ2-4; TCRdb reports TRBD1, a call that lacks DNA to check it against. Germline V gene sequence: CDR1 MNHEY, CDR2 SVGAGI. The CDR3 loop spans 15 amino acids. The CDR3 reads CASSTRDRGRDIQYF.

The chain links TRBV6-2 or TRBV6-3 to TRBJ2-7; the TCRdb D gene call, TRBD2, has no DNA to confirm it. Germline V gene data show CDR1 as MNHEY and CDR2 as SVGEGT. This CDR3 spans 15 amino acids. CDR3 sequence: CASSYSTSGGYEQYF.

The CDR3 is CASSLAGVGETQYF. This sequence joins TRBV30 and TRBJ2-5; the TRBD1 assignment by TCRdb is unverifiable without DNA. Per germline, CDR1 GTSNPN and CDR2 SVGIG (reference sequence). This CDR3 region has 14 residues.

This sequence joins TRBV7-2 and TRBJ2-2; TCRdb selects TRBD1, and the lack of DNA leaves this call unchecked. The CDR3 contains 17 residues. CDR1 is SGHTA and CDR2 is FQGNSA in the germline V gene. The CDR3 loop is CARSPPTGCMNTGELFF.

The J gene is TRBJ2-5, the V gene TRBV20-1; TCRdb calls TRBD2, which cannot be checked without DNA. CDR3 size: 13 residues. Germline values: CDR1 DFQATT, CDR2 SNEGSKA (reference sequence). The CDR3 sequence: CSALSPGGETQYF.

This chain connects TRBV19 to TRBJ1-1; the D call of TRBD1 rests on TCRdb alone, since no DNA is present to check it. There are 15 residues in the CDR3. Germline V gene lookup returns CDR1 LNHDA and CDR2 SQIVND (reference sequence). CDR3 region: CASSGVGVSNTEAFF.

This clonotype is classed as medium-sized by frequency. This chain joins TRBV7-2 and TRBJ2-2; TCRdb names TRBD1, which stays unverified in the absence of DNA. This CDR3 is 14 amino acids long. In germline, CDR1 is SGHTA, CDR2 FQGNSA. CDR3 amino acids: CASRYTGNTGELFF.

The rearrangement joins TRBV15 to TRBJ2-1; the TCRdb call, TRBD1, lacks DNA for checking. CDR3 size: 13 residues. The germline gives CDR1 LNHNV, CDR2 YYDKDF (reference sequence). This CDR3 reads CATSPGGENEQFF.

This chain connects TRBV10-3 to TRBJ2-4; with no DNA, the TCRdb D assignment of TRBD2 cannot be verified. Per germline, CDR1 ENHRY and CDR2 SYGVKD. The CDR3 runs 13 residues. The CDR3 loop reads CAIKGGGSNIQYF.

V is TRBV6-5 and J is TRBJ2-7; TCRdb names TRBD1, which stays unverified in the absence of DNA. CDR1 and CDR2 (germline): MNHEY, SVGAGI. This CDR3 spans 13 amino acids. The CDR3: CASSYTGAREQYF.

The V and J genes are TRBV28 and TRBJ1-1; TCRdb reports TRBD1, a call that lacks DNA to check it against. This CDR3 has 14 residues. The V gene's germline CDR1 is MDHEN and CDR2 SYDVKM. This CDR3 reads CASSDRDLNTEAFF.

The rearrangement joins TRBV7-2 to TRBJ1-2. CDR3 length: 15 residues. Germline values: CDR1 SGHTA, CDR2 FQGNSA. The chain's CDR3 is CASSQTRDGLYGYTF.

The chain joins TRBV7-2 to TRBJ2-2; there is no DNA to check the TCRdb D call of TRBD2. From germline, CDR1 is SGHTA and CDR2 FQGNSA. The CDR3 extends over 18 amino acids. This CDR3 reads CASSQDGLAGGGTGELFF.

The chain employs TRBV20-1 and TRBJ2-7; the D call from TCRdb, TRBD2, cannot be confirmed without DNA. Looked up from germline, CDR1 is DFQATT and CDR2 is SNEGSKA (reference sequence). This CDR3 contains 14 residues. CDR3 residues: CSAITGGGAYEQYF.